A single sample is the source of the 32 T cell receptor beta chains below, sequenced in a study of PD-1 blockade in classical Hodgkin lymphoma. Relapse after autologous stem cell transplantation occurred in every patient, and brentuximab vedotin exposure varied. Clones were sequenced by immunoSEQ multiplex PCR, and TCRdb holds only the in-frame ones, with some missing. The sample lists 38,000 or so clones; over 80% were seen once. Sample: peripheral blood mononuclear cells (PBMCs), taken at baseline. The source is a human donor with classical Hodgkin lymphoma.

This clone was seen more than once but under ten times. The conserved closing phenylalanine or tryptophan is absent in this CDR3, likely reflecting a read error. The limits of the CDR3 on the DNA are not certain, so only TCRdb's listed CDR3 is given. The gene calls are TRBV7-9 and TRBJ2-3. Germline CDR1 is SEHNR and CDR2 is FQNEAQ (reference sequence). Termini included, the CDR3 measures 8 amino acids. CDR3 protein: CASSPHGI.

The rearrangement links TRBV7-9 to TRBJ2-5; TRBD2 aligns across 10 bases. Germline trimming cut 2 bases from V and 5 bases from J; bases unmatched to any gene: 8. CDR1 is SEHNR and CDR2 is FQNEAQ in the germline V gene (reference sequence). CDR3 length: 16 residues. As DNA, the CDR3 is TGTGCCAGCAGCTTATTGGTAGCGGGGGGCCGGGAGACCCAGTACTTC. Protein: CASSLLVAGGRETQYF.

The CDR3 loop is CASSHPGQATGELFF. The CDR3 DNA sequence: TGTGCCAGCTCGCATCCGGGACAGGCCACCGGGGAGCTGTTTTTT. This chain joins TRBV18 and TRBJ2-2; TRBD1 aligns across 8 bases. The germline V gene has CDR1 KGHSH and CDR2 LQKENI. V was pared by 6 bases and J by 4 bases, with 7 bases of the junction left unmatched. This CDR3 spans 15 amino acids.

The chain joins TRBV7-2 to TRBJ1-3, with D perhaps TRBD1 (5 bases). CDR3 length: 16 residues. V gave up 3 bases and J gave up 0 bases, with 12 bases separating them. The germline V gene has CDR1 SGHTA and CDR2 FQGNSA. The CDR3 coding sequence is TGTGCCAGCAGCTTGAGGACATCTTCCTCTGGAAACACCATATATTTT. This sequence encodes CASSLRTSSSGNTIYF.

The V call is TRBV6-5, the J call TRBJ2-7; D is ambiguous. The germline V gene encodes CDR1 MNHEY and CDR2 SVGAGI. The CDR3 totals 16 residues. The V end lost 3 bases, the J end lost 4 bases, and 19 bases lay between the germline ends. The CDR3 loop is CASSYGSPAHLYEQYF. CDR3 sequence (DNA): TGTGCCAGCAGTTATGGCAGTCCTGCCCATCTATACGAGCAGTACTTC.

The J gene is TRBJ2-1, the V gene TRBV7-9; 12 bases align to TRBD2. There are 16 residues in the CDR3. Looked up from germline, CDR1 is SEHNR and CDR2 is FQNEAQ (reference sequence). V lost 3 bases and J lost 0; bases outside the gene matches: 0. Here the CDR3 DNA reads TGTGCCAGCAGCTTGGGACTAGCGGGCTCCTACAATGAGCAGTTCTTC. This sequence encodes CASSLGLAGSYNEQFF.

The chain uses TRBV7-8 and TRBJ2-1, with 10 bases lining up with TRBD2. The CDR3 spans 16 residues. Germline CDR1 is SGHVS and CDR2 is FQNEAQ. The V segment lost 5 bases and the J segment 8 bases; nucleotides outside the gene matches: 12. The CDR3 is CASSHSLAGPGDEQFF. The DNA for the CDR3 is TGTGCCAGCAGCCATTCACTAGCGGGGCCTGGGGATGAGCAGTTCTTC.

The chain is built from TRBV7-9 and TRBJ1-5; D is unclear. Germline-derived CDR1 and CDR2 are SEHNR and FQNEAQ (reference sequence). Trimming stripped 3 bases from V and 0 bases from J, with 3 bases between. CDR3 length: 13 amino acids. CDR3 loop: CASSLFSNQPQHF. CDR3 nucleotide sequence: TGTGCCAGCAGCTTGTTTAGCAATCAGCCCCAGCATTTT.

V and J are TRBV28 and TRBJ2-1; 12 nucleotides line up with TRBD2. This CDR3 is 15 amino acids long. Unmatched junction bases numbered 2, after V lost 2 bases and J lost 6 bases. The germline V gene has CDR1 MDHEN and CDR2 SYDVKM. The CDR3 sequence is CASSLGTSGSNEQFF. CDR3 sequence (DNA): TGTGCCAGCAGTTTAGGGACTAGCGGGTCCAATGAGCAGTTCTTC.

This clone was picked up one time. Written as DNA, the CDR3 is TGTGCCAGTAGTATTGGGGGACTAGCCCCCTACGAGCAGTACTTC. Amino acid sequence: CASSIGGLAPYEQYF. This rearrangement joins TRBV19 to TRBJ2-7, with 9 bases that match TRBD2. CDR3 length equals 15 residues. The V gene's germline CDR1 is LNHDA and CDR2 SQIVND (reference sequence). V lost 3 bases and J lost 2; bases outside the gene matches: 5.

The rearrangement links TRBV6-1 to TRBJ2-1, with 9 bases lining up with TRBD1. Germline assignment: CDR1 MNHNS and CDR2 SASEGT. V lost 4 bases, J lost 2 bases, and 6 bases stayed unmatched. The CDR3 totals 16 residues. For the CDR3, the DNA is TGTGCCAGCAGTGGATCGGGACAGGGTACCTACAATGAGCAGTTCTTC. Protein sequence: CASSGSGQGTYNEQFF.

V gene TRBV19 combines with J gene TRBJ2-1, with D perhaps being TRBD1 or TRBD2 (6 bases each). The CDR3 is 17 amino acids. The V end was cut by 6 bases, the J end by 2 bases, with 20 bases between. Germline CDR1 LNHDA, CDR2 SQIVND (reference sequence). CDR3 nucleotide sequence: TGTGCCAGTAGCTCCCTACCTCCGGGGGCCCCCTACAATGAGCAGTTCTTC. Translation gives CASSSLPPGAPYNEQFF. Full variable domain (outside the CDR3, taken from reference TRBV19 and TRBJ2-1): DGGITQSPKYLFRKEGQNVTLSCEQNLNHDAMYWYRQDPGQGLRLIYYSQIVNDFQKGDIAEGYSVSREKKESFPLTVTSAQKNPTAFYLCASSSLPPGAPYNEQFFGPGTRLTVL.

V gene TRBV19 combines with J gene TRBJ2-2; weak D call: TRBD1 (5 bases). V was clipped by 1 base and J by 0 bases, with 15 bases between them. CDR1 and CDR2 from the germline V gene are LNHDA and SQIVND (reference sequence). The CDR3 consists of 18 residues. The CDR3 here is CASSIVGAAIANTGELFF. The CDR3, as DNA: TGTGCCAGTAGTATAGTAGGGGCAGCAATCGCGAACACCGGGGAGCTGTTTTTT.

The rearrangement links TRBV19 to TRBJ2-3, with TRBD1 matching 8 bases. Germline values: CDR1 LNHDA, CDR2 SQIVND (reference sequence). With 9 bases clipped from V and 6 bases from J, the junction kept 5 bases outside the gene matches. The CDR3 sequence is 12 residues long. The CDR3 DNA follows: TGTGCCAGCCGCAGGGGGCTGGATACGCAGTATTTT. Amino acids: CASRRGLDTQYF.

The genes are TRBV6-5 and TRBJ2-1; the match to TRBD2 covers 8 bases. J was trimmed by 10 bases and V by 6 bases; bases with no gene match: 8. This CDR3 comprises 13 residues. The germline V gene has CDR1 MNHEY and CDR2 SVGAGI. DNA of the CDR3: TGTGCCAGCAGGATACTGACTAGCGCAGAGCAGTTCTTC. It yields the protein CASRILTSAEQFF.

The V call is TRBV7-2, the J call TRBJ2-6; no firm D call. The ends were cut back, 5 bases at V and 0 bases at J, with 8 bases in the middle. The CDR3 loop spans 15 amino acids. Germline CDR1 reads SGHTA; CDR2 reads FQGNSA. The CDR3 nucleotides read TGTGCCAGCAGCACGAGTCTCTCTGGGGCCAACGTCCTGACTTTC. Encoded protein: CASSTSLSGANVLTF.

V and J are TRBV19 and TRBJ1-1, with 7 positions matching TRBD1. V shed 5 bases and J 0 bases; nucleotides not matched to a gene: 6. The CDR3 covers 15 residues. CDR1 and CDR2 from the germline V gene are LNHDA and SQIVND (reference sequence). CDR3 in DNA: TGTGCCAGTAGTGCCCGACAGGGTATGAACACTGAAGCTTTCTTT. This gives the protein CASSARQGMNTEAFF.

The rearrangement joins TRBV6-6 to TRBJ2-4, with 7 bases identical to TRBD1. This CDR3 has 12 residues. The germline V gene encodes CDR1 MNHNY and CDR2 SVGAGI (reference sequence). The V gene end was trimmed by 6 bases and the J gene end by 9 bases; junction bases not matched to a gene: 5. The CDR3 loop is CASRQGRVIQYF. As DNA, the CDR3 is TGTGCCAGCAGACAGGGGCGGGTCATTCAGTACTTC.

This chain connects TRBV10-3 to TRBJ2-7; 8 bases are shared with TRBD2. This CDR3 comprises 15 residues. In germline, CDR1 is ENHRY, CDR2 SYGVKD. J gave up 6 bases and V 0 bases, and 7 bases lay outside the gene matches. The CDR3 is CAISESSGAPFEQYF. CDR3 in DNA: TGTGCCATCAGTGAGTCTAGCGGGGCGCCTTTCGAGCAGTACTTC.

V gene TRBV27 combines with J gene TRBJ2-1; 11 bases line up with TRBD2. The CDR3 has 13 amino acids. CDR1 is MNHEY, CDR2 SMNVEV, per germline (reference sequence). J lost 12 bases, V lost 3 bases, and 4 bases had no gene match. The CDR3 DNA reads TGTGCCAGCAGTTTCCGACTAGCGGGACCGCAGTTCTTC. Encoded protein: CASSFRLAGPQFF.

This clone was found once. J is TRBJ1-1 and V is TRBV10-1; 7 bases match TRBD1. Germline-derived CDR1 and CDR2 are WNHNN and SYGVQD (reference sequence). There are 14 residues in the CDR3. J lost 1 base, V lost 6 bases, and 5 bases had no gene match. As DNA, the CDR3 is TGCGCCAGCAGAACCACAGGGGCGAACACTGAAGCTTTCTTT. It is translated as CASRTTGANTEAFF.

V is TRBV5-6 and J is TRBJ2-7, with TRBD1 matching 8 bases. V shed 0 bases, J shed 3 bases, and the junction held 5 bases outside the gene matches. CDR1 is SGHDT, CDR2 YYEEEE, per germline. The CDR3 consists of 15 residues. The CDR3 protein is CASSLGWDRSYEQYF. Written as DNA, the CDR3 is TGTGCCAGCAGCTTGGGGTGGGACAGGAGCTACGAGCAGTACTTC.

The chain recombines TRBV7-6 with TRBJ2-1; weak D call: TRBD1 (6 bases). The CDR3 runs to 13 residues. The V and J ends lost 4 bases and 5 bases respectively, with 9 bases between them. The germline CDR1 and CDR2 sequences are SGHVS and FNYEAQ. CDR3 region: CASSSRTDNEQFF. CDR3 coding DNA: TGTGCCAGCAGCTCTCGGACAGACAATGAGCAGTTCTTC.

The chain combines TRBV11-1 with TRBJ2-2; D is tentatively TRBD1 or TRBD2 (5 bases each). V lost 5 bases to trimming and J lost 7 bases, with 14 bases between them. This CDR3 region has 14 residues. Looked up from germline, CDR1 is SGHAT and CDR2 is FQDESV (reference sequence). As DNA, the CDR3 is TGTGCCAGCAGCGAGGAAGGGGCGGGCGGGGAGCTGTTTTTT. Its protein is CASSEEGAGGELFF. Filled out from reference TRBV11-1 and TRBJ2-2, the complete variable domain reads EAEVAQSPRYKITEKSQAVAFWCDPISGHATLYWYRQILGQGPELLVQFQDESVVDDSQLPKDRFSAERLKGVDSTLKIQPAELGDSAMYLCASSEEGAGGELFFGEGSRLTVL.

The chain has TRBV7-2 and TRBJ2-3, with a tentative D call TRBD1 (7 bases). Trimming removed 3 bases from V and 0 bases from J, with 16 bases in between. CDR3 length: 17 residues. Germline values: CDR1 SGHTA, CDR2 FQGNSA. CDR3 nucleotides: TGTGCCAGCAGCTTCCGCGGGACAGTTGCTAGCACAGATACGCAGTATTTT. This codes for CASSFRGTVASTDTQYF. Drawing the rest from reference TRBV7-2 and TRBJ2-3, the complete variable domain is GAGVSQSPSNKVTEKGKDVELRCDPISGHTALYWYRQSLGQGLEFLIYFQGNSAPDKSGLPSDRFSAERTGGSVSTLTIQRTQQEDSAVYLCASSFRGTVASTDTQYFGPGTRLTVL.

The CDR3 spells CASSLGRGMNTEAFF. The CDR3 DNA follows: TGTGCCAGCAGCTTAGGGAGGGGCATGAACACTGAAGCTTTCTTT. This rearrangement joins TRBV11-3 to TRBJ1-1, with D tentatively TRBD1 (5 bases). Germline CDR1 is SGHNT and CDR2 is YENEEA. There are 15 residues in the CDR3. V shed 1 base and J shed 0 bases, with 9 bases lying between them.

The chain combines TRBV19 with TRBJ2-3; a weak D match, TRBD2 (5 bases). There are 13 residues in the CDR3. Deletions cut 10 bases from V and 3 bases from J, with 14 bases between. Per the germline V gene, CDR1 is LNHDA and CDR2 is SQIVND (reference sequence). CDR3: CATRTGVTDTQYF. The CDR3 DNA reads TGTGCCACCCGGACCGGGGTGACAGATACGCAGTATTTT.

The V call is TRBV11-2, the J call TRBJ2-5; D call uncertain. Trimming removed 4 bases at V and 5 bases at J, with 17 bases between. Germline V lookup: CDR1 SGHAT, CDR2 FQNNGV. This CDR3 is 15 amino acids long. The DNA of the CDR3 is TGTGCCAGCAGCTCGAGTGGGTCCGATGGGGAGACCCAGTACTTC. As protein: CASSSSGSDGETQYF.

V is TRBV11-3 and J is TRBJ1-4; D gene unclear. There are 17 residues in the CDR3. The germline V and J ends were trimmed by 1 base and 4 bases, with 16 bases remaining between them. Germline V lookup: CDR1 SGHNT, CDR2 YENEEA. As DNA, the CDR3 is TGTGCCAGCAGCTTAGGTCCAGGTCCGCTACTTAATGAAAAACTGTTTTTT. This sequence encodes CASSLGPGPLLNEKLFF.

J is TRBJ1-1 and V is TRBV5-6; no clear D gene. The CDR3 has 13 amino acids. Trimming shortened V by 6 bases and J by 1 base, and 10 bases separated the two germline ends. Germline assignment: CDR1 SGHDT and CDR2 YYEEEE. This CDR3 is CASNRGWNTEAFF. The CDR3 nucleotides are TGTGCCAGCAATCGAGGCTGGAACACTGAAGCTTTCTTT.

The rearrangement links TRBV10-3 to TRBJ1-6, with TRBD1 matching over 12 bases. From germline, CDR1 is ENHRY and CDR2 SYGVKD. This CDR3 has 15 residues. V gave up 11 bases and J gave up 11 bases; unmatched junction bases: 13. As DNA, the CDR3 is TGTGCCGCCGACCGGGACAGGGGGCCGGGTACACCCCTCCACTTT. Its translation is CAADRDRGPGTPLHF.

There are a few counts of this clone. The rearrangement joins TRBV5-5 to TRBJ2-5; D is perhaps TRBD2 (6 bases). The ends were cut back, 5 bases at V and 5 bases at J, with 13 bases in the middle. CDR3 size: 13 residues. Per germline, CDR1 SGHKS and CDR2 YYEKEE (reference sequence). The CDR3 sequence: CASSRRAGETQYF. The CDR3 bases are TGTGCCAGCAGTAGGCGGGCGGGGGAGACCCAGTACTTC. Drawing the rest from reference TRBV5-5 and TRBJ2-5, the complete variable domain is DAGVTQSPTHLIKTRGQQVTLRCSPISGHKSVSWYQQVLGQGPQFIFQYYEKEERGRGNFPDRFSARQFPNYSSELNVNALLLGDSALYLCASSRRAGETQYFGPGTRLLVL.